The next 10 T cell receptor beta chains were all read from a single sample in a study of T-cell reconstitution after alpha-beta-depleted transplantation in children. Preparation of the TCRbeta library was carried out with unique molecular identifiers. Using its own MiXCR run on the PCR reads, TCRdb lists one record per CDR3 protein. The sample lists 490,000 or so distinct CDR3 sequences, roughly 10% occurring once. This sample comprised PBMCs, obtained before TCRalphabeta/CD19-depleted stem cell transplant. Receptors were obtained from a child under 10 years old with inherited bone marrow failure, due to receive a stem cell transplant.

This clonotype was seen repeatedly, ten times or more. V is TRBV7-9 and J is TRBJ2-7; the D is unclear. CDR1 and CDR2 from the germline V gene are SEHNR and FQNEAQ (reference sequence). The CDR3 loop spans 13 amino acids. V was clipped by 1 base and J by 5 bases, with 9 bases between them. The CDR3 DNA is TGTGCCAGCAGCTTAGATTATGCCCACGAGCAGTACTTC. Translated, it gives CASSLDYAHEQYF.

This clonotype has ten or more counts. J is TRBJ2-3 and V is TRBV7-2, with 8 bases identical to TRBD2. CDR1 SGHTA and CDR2 FQGNSA come from the germline V gene. Unmatched junction bases numbered 10, after V lost 6 bases and J lost 2 bases. The CDR3 is 16 residues long. CDR3 bases: TGTGCCAGCAGATTTCCCAGCGGGGGAGACACAGATACGCAGTATTTT. Protein: CASRFPSGGDTDTQYF.

This clonotype was detected ten times or more. V usage is TRBV3-1 and J usage is TRBJ1-1; 7 positions agree with TRBD1. The CDR3 loop spans 14 amino acids. With V trimmed by 2 bases and J by 5 bases, 5 bases remained unmatched. Germline V gene lookup returns CDR1 LGHDT and CDR2 YNNKEL (reference sequence). The CDR3 DNA reads as TGTGCCAGCAGCCAAATGATACAGGGGACTGAAGCTTTCTTT. Translated: CASSQMIQGTEAFF.

This clonotype was counted ten times or more. The chain uses TRBV3-1 and TRBJ2-2; D not resolved. The CDR3 is 13 amino acids. The V end was cut by 4 bases, the J end by 8 bases, with 11 bases between. From germline, CDR1 is LGHDT and CDR2 YNNKEL (reference sequence). CDR3 nucleotides: TGTGCCAGCAGCCCCACAGAATCTGGGGAGCTGTTTTTT. It encodes CASSPTESGELFF.

This clonotype has at least ten counts. The chain has TRBV7-2 and TRBJ1-5; D call uncertain. This CDR3 has 13 amino acids. V was pared by 5 bases and J by 4 bases, with 9 bases between. Germline-derived CDR1 and CDR2 are SGHTA and FQGNSA. For the CDR3, the DNA is TGTGCCAGCAGCCCCCCAGGAAATCAGCCCCAGCATTTT. Residues: CASSPPGNQPQHF.

This clonotype was seen at least ten times. The chain recombines TRBV28 with TRBJ1-2; D gene unclear. V lost 6 bases and J 2 bases, leaving 10 bases between the germline ends. This CDR3 is built from 13 residues. From germline, CDR1 is MDHEN and CDR2 SYDVKM. The CDR3 here is CASRDAGNYGYTF. The CDR3 coding sequence is TGTGCCAGCAGGGACGCGGGAAACTATGGCTACACCTTC.

The V call is TRBV7-2, the J call TRBJ2-7, with 8 bases lining up with TRBD2. Unmatched junction bases numbered 5, after V lost 1 base and J lost 0 bases. Per the germline V gene, CDR1 is SGHTA and CDR2 is FQGNSA. CDR3 length: 16 residues. CDR3 sequence (DNA): TGTGCCAGCAGCTTAGTCCCTAGCGGGCCCTCCTACGAGCAGTACTTC. The encoded protein is CASSLVPSGPSYEQYF.

In regard to this clonotype: One base away lies a much larger clone, so this may be a sequencing read error. V usage is TRBV29-1 and J usage is TRBJ2-1; TRBD2 aligns across 8 bases. Germline V CDR1 and CDR2: SQVTM, ANQGSEA. The CDR3 totals 14 residues. This chain's CDR3 is CSVQGREGGNDQFF. CDR3 coding DNA: TGCAGCGTCCAGGGACGGGAGGGGGGCAATGACCAGTTCTTC.

This clonotype occurred many times. The chain carries TRBV20-1 and TRBJ2-3; 12 bases match TRBD2. The CDR3 loop spans 15 amino acids. The germline gives CDR1 DFQATT, CDR2 SNEGSKA (reference sequence). Unmatched junction bases numbered 6, after V lost 4 bases and J lost 4 bases. In DNA, the CDR3 is TGCAGTGCTATGGAAACTAGCGGGAGGCCAGATACGCAGTATTTT. Translating gives CSAMETSGRPDTQYF.

In this sample, this clonotype turned up many times. This chain joins TRBV7-9 and TRBJ1-3; tentatively, D is TRBD1 (6 bases). V lost 5 bases and J 0 bases, leaving 11 bases between the germline ends. Germline loops: CDR1 SEHNR, CDR2 FQNEAQ (reference sequence). CDR3 length: 15 residues. This CDR3 reads CASSPGGVSGNTIYF. The CDR3 DNA reads as TGTGCCAGCAGCCCGGGGGGCGTCTCTGGAAACACCATATATTTT.